Each of the 29 T cell receptor beta chains below was sequenced from the same sample in a study of low-dose radiotherapy and immunotherapy resistance in tumors. Time point here: before trial treatment. The authors amplified TCRs for approximately 20 PCR cycles with a constant-region primer and a V-primer adapter. TCRdb re-derived calls from the reads in MiXCR, one entry per CDR3 protein. The profile shows approximately 47,000 distinct CDR3 sequences, 12% of them singletons. Source: PBMCs, taken before treatment. These receptors originate from a female donor with ovarian cancer.

Comments on this clonotype: One base separates it from a far larger clone, so it is likely a read error. This chain uses TRBV19 with TRBJ2-7, with D unclear. The CDR3 length is 14 residues. The V end lost 3 bases, the J end lost 7 bases, and 16 bases lay between the germline ends. Germline V gene data show CDR1 as LNHDA and CDR2 as SQIVND (reference sequence). The CDR3 bases are TGTGCCAGTAGTATCGGAGTGGGCTACAATGAGCAGTACTTC. Its translation is CASSIGVGYNEQYF.

This clonotype was seen many times. This chain uses TRBV29-1 with TRBJ2-7; TRBD1 matches 7 bases. The CDR3 contains 14 residues. Germline loops: CDR1 SQVTM, CDR2 ANQGSEA. V shed 0 bases and J 3 bases; nucleotides not matched to a gene: 5. CDR3 residues: CSVEDIRTGYEQYF. The DNA for the CDR3 is TGCAGCGTTGAAGATATTAGGACAGGCTACGAGCAGTACTTC.

In its sample, this clonotype was seen many times. The chain joins TRBV5-1 to TRBJ1-1, with 8 bases lining up with TRBD1. This CDR3 spans 14 amino acids. J gave up 4 bases and V 4 bases, and 6 bases lay outside the gene matches. Germline CDR1 and CDR2: SGHRS and YFSETQ. CDR3 sequence: CASSIQGAATEAFF. CDR3 coding DNA: TGCGCCAGCAGCATTCAGGGGGCGGCCACTGAAGCTTTCTTT. The whole variable domain, filled in from reference TRBV5-1 and TRBJ1-1, reads KAGVTQTPRYLIKTRGQQVTLSCSPISGHRSVSWYQQTPGQGLQFLFEYFSETQRNKGNFPGRFSGRQFSNSRSEMNVSTLELGDSALYLCASSIQGAATEAFFGQGTRLTVV.

This clonotype was picked up many times. The V and J genes are TRBV4-2 and TRBJ2-2; D is unclear. The ends were cut back, 0 bases at V and 5 bases at J, with 10 bases in the middle. Germline V gene lookup returns CDR1 LGHNA and CDR2 YNFKEQ. There are 15 residues in the CDR3. The CDR3 spells CASSQETSMTGELFF. In DNA form, the CDR3 reads TGTGCCAGCAGCCAAGAGACGTCAATGACCGGGGAGCTGTTTTTT.

This clonotype was seen ten or more times. CDR3 loop: CSARDGTRDDNSPLHF. DNA of the CDR3: TGCAGTGCTAGAGACGGCACCCGGGACGATAATTCACCCCTCCACTTT. The chain uses TRBV20-1 and TRBJ1-6, with D possibly TRBD1 on 5 matching bases. CDR3 length: 16 amino acids. Trimming shortened V by 0 bases and J by 5 bases, and 14 bases separated the two germline ends. Germline V CDR1 and CDR2: DFQATT, SNEGSKA (reference sequence).

At least ten counts were recorded for this clonotype. The chain has TRBV3-1 and TRBJ2-1; 10 bases fit TRBD1. Germline-derived CDR1 and CDR2 are LGHDT and YNNKEL (reference sequence). This CDR3 comprises 14 residues. V lost 2 bases and J lost 9; bases outside the gene matches: 4. CDR3 protein: CASSQKGQGSEQFF. The CDR3, as DNA: TGTGCCAGCAGCCAAAAGGGACAGGGGAGTGAGCAGTTCTTC.

The chain is built from TRBV5-4 and TRBJ2-1; TRBD1 agrees at 8 bases. The trim removed 0 bases at V and 1 base at J, leaving 0 bases unmatched. The CDR3 is 15 amino acids. CDR1 is SGHNT, CDR2 YYREEE, per germline (reference sequence). DNA of the CDR3: TGTGCCAGCAGCTTGGACAGGGGGTCCTACAATGAGCAGTTCTTC. The encoded protein is CASSLDRGSYNEQFF.

This clonotype was detected many times. The chain links TRBV18 to TRBJ2-7; a possible D gene is TRBD1 (6 bases). Trimming took 3 bases from V and 5 from J, leaving 8 bases between them. Germline values: CDR1 KGHSH, CDR2 LQKENI. This CDR3 region has 12 residues. This CDR3 reads CASSPTGHEQYF. The CDR3 DNA follows: TGTGCCAGCTCACCGACAGGTCACGAGCAGTACTTC.

There are many counts of this clonotype. This rearrangement joins TRBV3-1 to TRBJ2-1, with D perhaps TRBD1 or TRBD2 (6 bases each). Germline V CDR1 and CDR2: LGHDT, YNNKEL (reference sequence). The CDR3 has 18 amino acids. Trimming took 0 bases from V and 3 from J, leaving 18 bases between them. CDR3 sequence (DNA): TGTGCCAGCAGCCAAGATGTGTGGGGGGCCGGGTACTACAATGAGCAGTTCTTC. The encoded protein is CASSQDVWGAGYYNEQFF.

As regards this clonotype: With a far larger clone one base away, a read error is the likely cause. V usage is TRBV4-2 and J usage is TRBJ2-5; the match to TRBD2 covers 9 bases. Germline V gene lookup returns CDR1 LGHNA and CDR2 YNFKEQ. With 4 bases clipped from V and 11 bases from J, the junction kept 14 bases outside the gene matches. This CDR3 is 15 amino acids long. The CDR3 here is CASSLAGVAWNEQYF. CDR3 sequence (DNA): TGTGCCAGCAGCCTAGCGGGAGTGGCGTGGAATGAGCAGTACTTC.

The chain has TRBV2 and TRBJ2-2; no clear D gene. V lost 3 bases and J 4 bases, leaving 6 bases between the germline ends. There are 13 residues in the CDR3. CDR1 and CDR2 (germline): SNHLY, FYNNEI. The CDR3 sequence: CASSDYGTGELFF. The CDR3 region has the DNA TGTGCCAGCAGTGACTACGGCACCGGGGAGCTGTTTTTT.

At least ten counts were recorded for this clonotype. The CDR3 DNA reads TGCAGTGCTAGTGGAGTAGCGGCCAGATCTAACTCCTACAATGAGCAGTTCTTC. Translated, it gives CSASGVAARSNSYNEQFF. This sequence joins TRBV20-1 and TRBJ2-1, with D maybe TRBD2 (6 bases). V was clipped by 3 bases and J by 0 bases, with 21 bases between them. Germline loops: CDR1 DFQATT, CDR2 SNEGSKA (reference sequence). The CDR3 totals 18 residues.

This chain links TRBV10-3 with TRBJ1-2, with TRBD1 matching over 7 bases. This CDR3 has 17 residues. V dropped 6 bases and J dropped 3; count of bases not matched to a gene: 16. Germline V lookup: CDR1 ENHRY, CDR2 SYGVKD. The DNA for the CDR3 is TGTGCCATCAGAAATACCCAGGGGGGGGCGTTCGACTATGGCTACACCTTC. Translated: CAIRNTQGGAFDYGYTF.

This clonotype was recorded at least ten times. This sequence joins TRBV18 and TRBJ2-1; 13 positions match TRBD2. Germline CDR1 reads KGHSH; CDR2 reads LQKENI. V shed 4 bases, J shed 2 bases, and the junction held 11 bases outside the gene matches. CDR3 size: 19 residues. In nucleotides, the CDR3 is TGTGCCAGCTCACTCAGTTCCGGGACTAGCGGGGAACCCTACAATGAGCAGTTCTTC. Its translation is CASSLSSGTSGEPYNEQFF.

This chain uses TRBV9 with TRBJ2-7, with D possibly matching TRBD2 (5 bases). V was cut by 3 bases and J by 2 bases, with 9 bases left in between. The CDR3 consists of 13 residues. CDR1 is SGDLS, CDR2 YYNGEE, per germline. The CDR3 loop is CASSGRKAYEQYF. CDR3 nucleotide sequence: TGTGCCAGCAGCGGGAGGAAGGCCTACGAGCAGTACTTC.

This clonotype was picked up many times. V and J are TRBV19 and TRBJ2-3; 10 bases are shared with TRBD1. CDR1 and CDR2 from the germline V gene are LNHDA and SQIVND (reference sequence). J gave up 6 bases and V 6 bases, and 3 bases lay outside the gene matches. The CDR3 is made up of 13 amino acids. CDR3 coding DNA: TGTGCCAGTAGAGGGACAGGGGTTGATACGCAGTATTTT. As protein: CASRGTGVDTQYF.

The sample holds many counts of this clonotype. The chain recombines TRBV20-1 with TRBJ2-1; D ambiguous. Germline loops: CDR1 DFQATT, CDR2 SNEGSKA (reference sequence). V lost 1 base to trimming and J lost 2 bases, with 9 bases between them. This CDR3 region has 14 residues. In nucleotides, the CDR3 is TGCAGTGCTAGAGGCGAGAGCGCCTACAATGAGCAGTTCTTC. Translation: CSARGESAYNEQFF.

The genes are TRBV28 and TRBJ2-3, with 8 nucleotides matching TRBD1. Germline V gene data show CDR1 as MDHEN and CDR2 as SYDVKM. The CDR3 runs 15 residues. V was clipped by 5 bases and J by 0 bases; unmatched bases: 4. CDR3 amino acids: CASSRGQGSTDTQYF. The CDR3 coding sequence is TGTGCCAGCAGTCGAGGACAGGGTAGCACAGATACGCAGTATTTT.

This clonotype was picked up many times. J is TRBJ2-1 and V is TRBV15, with D hard to call. The CDR3 totals 16 residues. Germline V lookup: CDR1 LNHNV, CDR2 YYDKDF (reference sequence). V gave up 0 bases and J gave up 0 bases, with 9 bases separating them. CDR3 DNA sequence: TGTGCCACCAGCAGAGATAACACGGTCTCCTACAATGAGCAGTTCTTC. Translation: CATSRDNTVSYNEQFF.

The gene calls are TRBV18 and TRBJ1-2, with D possibly TRBD1 on 6 matching bases. CDR1 KGHSH and CDR2 LQKENI come from the germline V gene. There are 12 residues in the CDR3. V lost 3 bases to trimming and J lost 6 bases, with 8 bases between them. The CDR3 DNA is TGTGCCAGCTCACCTGAGGGGGATGGCTACACCTTC. This translates into CASSPEGDGYTF. The variable domain in full, with the rest retrieved from reference TRBV18 and TRBJ1-2, is NAGVMQNPRHLVRRRGQEARLRCSPMKGHSHVYWYRQLPEEGLKFMVYLQKENIIDESGMPKERFSAEFPKEGPSILRIQQVVRGDSAAYFCASSPEGDGYTFGSGTRLTVV.

This clonotype was found many times. The chain uses TRBV29-1 and TRBJ1-1; D perhaps matches TRBD1 (6 bases). This CDR3 spans 13 amino acids. Trimming removed 7 bases from V and 5 bases from J, with 17 bases in between. CDR1 is SQVTM, CDR2 ANQGSEA, per germline. In nucleotides, the CDR3 is TGCAGCGCGTTTGGGGGAGGGGGAACTGAAGCTTTCTTT. Residues: CSAFGGGGTEAFF.

This clonotype was detected a few times. The CDR3, as DNA: TGTGCCAGCAGCTTGGCGCGACAGGCTGATGGCTACACCTTC. Translation: CASSLARQADGYTF. V usage is TRBV5-5 and J usage is TRBJ1-2; possible D gene TRBD1, 6 bases. V lost 0 bases and J lost 6, with 12 bases in between. The CDR3 sequence is 14 residues long. Germline values: CDR1 SGHKS, CDR2 YYEKEE (reference sequence).

This clonotype was recorded at least ten times. V gene TRBV20-1 combines with J gene TRBJ1-6; TRBD1 aligns across 8 bases. The V and J ends lost 5 bases and 2 bases, in that order; junction bases with no gene match: 2. The CDR3 spans 14 residues. From germline, CDR1 is DFQATT and CDR2 SNEGSKA (reference sequence). CDR3 nucleotide sequence: TGCAGTGCTTACAGGGGGACCTATAATTCACCCCTCCACTTT. Its protein is CSAYRGTYNSPLHF.

This clonotype was counted ten times or more. As DNA, the CDR3 is TGTGCCACCAGTGATTTGGCAACGACTAGCGGGAGCGTGAATGAGCAGTTCTTC. Protein product: CATSDLATTSGSVNEQFF. The rearrangement joins TRBV24-1 to TRBJ2-1, with 12 nucleotides matching TRBD2. With 0 bases clipped from V and 7 bases from J, the junction kept 9 bases outside the gene matches. The CDR3 is made up of 18 amino acids. The germline V gene has CDR1 KGHDR and CDR2 SFDVKD.

There are many counts of this clonotype. The rearrangement joins TRBV7-3 to TRBJ2-7; 10 bases are a match to TRBD1. The V and J ends lost 5 bases and 4 bases, in that order; junction bases with no gene match: 5. The CDR3 runs to 14 residues. CDR1 is SGHTA and CDR2 is FQGTGA in the germline V gene. The CDR3 spells CASSPGTGVYEQYF. The CDR3 DNA is TGTGCCAGCAGCCCCGGGACAGGGGTTTACGAGCAGTACTTC. The variable domain in full, completed from reference TRBV7-3 and TRBJ2-7, reads GAGVSQTPSNKVTEKGKYVELRCDPISGHTALYWYRQSLGQGPEFLIYFQGTGAADDSGLPNDRFFAVRPEGSVSTLKIQRTERGDSAVYLCASSPGTGVYEQYFGPGTRLTVT.

Many counts were recorded for this clonotype. This chain links TRBV6-2 or TRBV6-3 with TRBJ1-1; tentatively, D is TRBD1 (5 bases). Per the germline V gene, CDR1 is MNHEY and CDR2 is SVGEGT. The V end was cut by 6 bases, the J end by 7 bases, with 15 bases between. This CDR3 spans 13 amino acids. The DNA of the CDR3 is TGTGCCAGCAGCCCTGGGGGGGGTAATGAAGCTTTCTTT. Translating gives CASSPGGGNEAFF.

This clonotype was seen only a few times. The chain joins TRBV5-8 to TRBJ2-7; 7 bases are shared with TRBD2. The germline CDR1 and CDR2 sequences are SGHTS and YDEGEE. V was pared by 2 bases and J by 3 bases, with 11 bases of the junction left unmatched. CDR3 length: 16 residues. The chain's CDR3 is CASSLWTRAANYEQYF. CDR3 DNA sequence: TGTGCCAGCAGCTTATGGACTAGGGCAGCCAACTACGAGCAGTACTTC.

This clonotype appeared many times. The V call is TRBV11-2, the J call TRBJ2-7, with D possibly TRBD2 on 6 matching bases. Trimming removed 3 bases from V and 12 bases from J, with 15 bases in between. CDR3 length equals 12 residues. The germline V gene has CDR1 SGHAT and CDR2 FQNNGV. The CDR3 protein is CASSFDGGFTYF. DNA for the CDR3: TGTGCCAGCAGCTTCGACGGAGGGTTCACGTACTTC.

This clonotype showed up many times. V gene TRBV30 combines with J gene TRBJ1-1, with D possibly matching TRBD1 (5 bases). This CDR3 contains 10 residues. V gave up 8 bases and J gave up 8 bases, with 12 bases separating them. CDR1 is GTSNPN, CDR2 SVGIG, per germline (reference sequence). CDR3 DNA sequence: TGTGCCCAGGTTCGGGGGGAAGCTTTCTTT. Translation gives CAQVRGEAFF.